This T cell receptor (beta chain) was captured by sequencing in a study of CD8 T cells in Susac syndrome. Study-level background: Treatment status at blood draw for the Susac syndrome patients was therapy-naive, corticosteroids, or intravenous immunoglobulin alone.

As regards this clonotype: What it recognizes is unknown.

Germline V gene data show CDR1 as SGHRS and CDR2 as YFSETQ. Germline trimming cut 4 bases from V and 4 bases from J; bases unmatched to any gene: 6. The CDR3 contains 15 residues. About 0.5 to 1 ug RNA was reverse transcribed with random hexamers. It was immunoSEQ multiplex PCR that amplified TCR beta CDR3 across 54 Vbeta and 13 Jbeta. TCRdb redid the calling of the immunoSEQ multiplex PCR reads with MiXCR, one entry per CDR3 protein. The repertoire consists of around 100,000 distinct CDR3 sequences, with roughly 96% occurring once and the leading ten covering 0.3% to 0.35%. Notes on the study in general: Detection of Susac-specific public clones gave some 17 in total CD8+ repertoires and about five in CD8+ TEMRA repertoires.

The sequence was obtained from a human donor with Susac syndrome. The V gene is TRBV5-1, the J gene TRBJ2-3, with TRBD2 identical over 10 bases. What was sequenced was CD8+ T cells from PBMCs. The CDR3 loop is CASSKVAGGPDTQYF. The CDR3 DNA is TGCGCCAGCAGCAAAGTAGCGGGGGGCCCAGATACGCAGTATTTT.